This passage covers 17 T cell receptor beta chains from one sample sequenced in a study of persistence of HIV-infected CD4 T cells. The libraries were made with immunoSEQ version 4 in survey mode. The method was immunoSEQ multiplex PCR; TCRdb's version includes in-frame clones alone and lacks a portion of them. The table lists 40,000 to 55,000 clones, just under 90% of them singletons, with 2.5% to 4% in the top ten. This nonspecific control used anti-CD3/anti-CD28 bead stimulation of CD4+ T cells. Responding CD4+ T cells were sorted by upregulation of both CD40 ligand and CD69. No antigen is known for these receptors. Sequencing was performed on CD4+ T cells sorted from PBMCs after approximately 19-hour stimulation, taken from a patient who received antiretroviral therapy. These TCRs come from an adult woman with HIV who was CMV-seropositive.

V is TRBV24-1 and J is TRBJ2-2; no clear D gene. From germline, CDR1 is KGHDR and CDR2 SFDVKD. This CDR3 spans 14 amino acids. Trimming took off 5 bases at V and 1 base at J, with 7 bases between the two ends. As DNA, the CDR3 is TGTGCCACCAGTGTGGGCGGGAACACCGGGGAGCTGTTTTTT. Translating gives CATSVGGNTGELFF.

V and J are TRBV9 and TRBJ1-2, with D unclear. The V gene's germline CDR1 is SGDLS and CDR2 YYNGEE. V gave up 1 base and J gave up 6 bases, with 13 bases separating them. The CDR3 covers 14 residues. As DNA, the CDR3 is TGTGCCAGCAGCGTAAATGGAGTTGGCGATGGCTACACCTTC. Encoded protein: CASSVNGVGDGYTF.

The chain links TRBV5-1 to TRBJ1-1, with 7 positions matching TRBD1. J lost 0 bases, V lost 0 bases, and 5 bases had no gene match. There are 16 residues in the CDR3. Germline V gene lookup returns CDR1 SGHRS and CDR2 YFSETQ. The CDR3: CASSLDGQAMNTEAFF. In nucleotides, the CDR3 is TGCGCCAGCAGCTTGGATGGACAGGCCATGAACACTGAAGCTTTCTTT.

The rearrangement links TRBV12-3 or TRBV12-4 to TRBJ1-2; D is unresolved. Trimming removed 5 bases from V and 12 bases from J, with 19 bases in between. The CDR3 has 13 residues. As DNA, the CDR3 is TGTGCCAGCAGTCCGGTGGGGAGTGGACGGGACACCTTC. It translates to CASSPVGSGRDTF.

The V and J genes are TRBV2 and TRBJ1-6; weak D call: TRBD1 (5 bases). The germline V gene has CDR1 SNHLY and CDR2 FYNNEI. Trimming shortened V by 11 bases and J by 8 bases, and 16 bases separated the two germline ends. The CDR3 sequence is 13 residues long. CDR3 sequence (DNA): TGTGCCCGCAACGGAGGGGAACATTCACCCCTCCACTTT. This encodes CARNGGEHSPLHF.

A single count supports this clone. DNA for the CDR3: TGTGCCAGCTCACCACTCAAAATGGCAGGGGCGAATGAAAAACTGTTTTTT. Its translation is CASSPLKMAGANEKLFF. V usage is TRBV18 and J usage is TRBJ1-4; the D gene is possibly TRBD1 (6 bases). The germline CDR1 and CDR2 sequences are KGHSH and LQKENI. Trimming took 1 base from V and 5 from J, leaving 17 bases between them. CDR3 length: 17 amino acids. Full variable domain (outside the CDR3, taken from reference TRBV18 and TRBJ1-4): NAGVMQNPRHLVRRRGQEARLRCSPMKGHSHVYWYRQLPEEGLKFMVYLQKENIIDESGMPKERFSAEFPKEGPSILRIQQVVRGDSAAYFCASSPLKMAGANEKLFFGSGTQLSVL.

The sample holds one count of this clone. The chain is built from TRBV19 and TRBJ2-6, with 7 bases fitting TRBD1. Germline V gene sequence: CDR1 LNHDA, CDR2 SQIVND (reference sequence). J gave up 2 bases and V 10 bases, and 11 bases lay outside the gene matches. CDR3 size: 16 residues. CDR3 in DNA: TGTGCCACCCGACGCAGGGGGACGGCTGGGGCCAACGTCCTGACTTTC. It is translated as CATRRRGTAGANVLTF.

CDR3 residues: CASRGGRFEAFF. DNA of the CDR3: TGTGCCAGCAGAGGGGGGCGATTTGAAGCTTTCTTT. This chain joins TRBV12-3 or TRBV12-4 and TRBJ1-1; D perhaps matches TRBD1 (6 bases). The length of the CDR3 is 12 residues. The ends were cut back, 6 bases at V and 7 bases at J, with 12 bases in the middle.

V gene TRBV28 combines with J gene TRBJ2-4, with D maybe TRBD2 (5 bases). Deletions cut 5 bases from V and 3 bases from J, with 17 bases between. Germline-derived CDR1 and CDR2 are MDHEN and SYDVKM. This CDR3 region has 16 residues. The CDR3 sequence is CASSRELTRVKNIQYF. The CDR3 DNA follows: TGTGCCAGCAGTCGCGAATTAACTAGAGTCAAAAACATTCAGTACTTC. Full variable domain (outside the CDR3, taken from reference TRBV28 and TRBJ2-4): DVKVTQSSRYLVKRTGEKVFLECVQDMDHENMFWYRQDPGLGLRLIYFSYDVKMKEKGDIPEGYSVSREKKERFSLILESASTNQTSMYLCASSRELTRVKNIQYFGAGTRLSVL.

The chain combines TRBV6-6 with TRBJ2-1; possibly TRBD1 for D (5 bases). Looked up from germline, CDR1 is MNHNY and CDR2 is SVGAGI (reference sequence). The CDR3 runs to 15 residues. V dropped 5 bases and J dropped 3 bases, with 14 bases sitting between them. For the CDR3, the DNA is TGTGCCAGCAGTCCCCAGGGCAACTTCTACAATGAGCAGTTCTTC. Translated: CASSPQGNFYNEQFF.

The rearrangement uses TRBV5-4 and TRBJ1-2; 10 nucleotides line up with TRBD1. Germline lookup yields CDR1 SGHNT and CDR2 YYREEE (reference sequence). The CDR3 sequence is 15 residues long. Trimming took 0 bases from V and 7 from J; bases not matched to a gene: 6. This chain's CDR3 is CASSLAGTGVVGYTF. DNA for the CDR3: TGTGCCAGCAGCTTGGCGGGGACAGGGGTCGTTGGCTACACCTTC. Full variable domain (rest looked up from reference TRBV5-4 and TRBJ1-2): ETGVTQSPTHLIKTRGQQVTLRCSSQSGHNTVSWYQQALGQGPQFIFQYYREEENGRGNFPPRFSGLQFPNYSSELNVNALELDDSALYLCASSLAGTGVVGYTFGSGTRLTVV.

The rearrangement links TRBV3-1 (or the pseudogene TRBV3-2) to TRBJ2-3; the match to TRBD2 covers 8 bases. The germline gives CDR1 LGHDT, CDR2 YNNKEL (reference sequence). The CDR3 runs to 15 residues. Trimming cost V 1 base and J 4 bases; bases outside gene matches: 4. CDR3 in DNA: TGTGCCAGCAGCCAAGCAGCGGGAGTGTCAGATACGCAGTATTTT. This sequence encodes CASSQAAGVSDTQYF.

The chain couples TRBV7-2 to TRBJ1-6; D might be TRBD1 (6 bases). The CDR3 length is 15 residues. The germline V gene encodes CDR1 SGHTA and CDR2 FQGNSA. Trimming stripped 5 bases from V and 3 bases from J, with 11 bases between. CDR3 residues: CASSTGTIYNSPLHF. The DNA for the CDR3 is TGTGCCAGCAGCACAGGGACTATCTATAATTCACCCCTCCACTTT. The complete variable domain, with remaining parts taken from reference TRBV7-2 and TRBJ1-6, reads GAGVSQSPSNKVTEKGKDVELRCDPISGHTALYWYRQSLGQGLEFLIYFQGNSAPDKSGLPSDRFSAERTGGSVSTLTIQRTQQEDSAVYLCASSTGTIYNSPLHFGNGTRLTVT.

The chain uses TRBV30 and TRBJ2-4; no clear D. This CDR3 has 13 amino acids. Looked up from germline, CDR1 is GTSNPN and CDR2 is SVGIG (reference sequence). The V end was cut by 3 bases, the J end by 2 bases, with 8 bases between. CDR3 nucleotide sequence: TGTGCCTGGAGCCGGGCGACCAAAAACATTCAGTACTTC. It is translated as CAWSRATKNIQYF.

The CDR3 is CASRGTGPGGYTF. CDR3 sequence (DNA): TGTGCCAGCAGGGGGACAGGGCCCGGGGGCTACACCTTC. The V gene is TRBV2, the J gene TRBJ1-2, with TRBD1 matching over 9 bases. CDR3 length equals 13 residues. The V gene's germline CDR1 is SNHLY and CDR2 FYNNEI. J lost 8 bases, V lost 6 bases, and 7 bases had no gene match.

The CDR3 here is CASSERQNQPQHF. CDR3 in DNA: TGTGCCAGCAGTGAACGCCAGAATCAGCCCCAGCATTTT. The chain combines TRBV6-1 with TRBJ1-5, with unresolved D. V dropped 2 bases and J dropped 4 bases, with 6 bases sitting between them. Germline CDR1 reads MNHNS; CDR2 reads SASEGT. This CDR3 spans 13 amino acids.

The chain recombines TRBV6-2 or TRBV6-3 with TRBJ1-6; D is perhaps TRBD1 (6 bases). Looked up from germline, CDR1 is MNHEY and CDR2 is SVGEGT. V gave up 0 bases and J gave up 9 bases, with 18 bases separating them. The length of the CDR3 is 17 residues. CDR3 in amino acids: CASSYSNRGIKFSPLHF. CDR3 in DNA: TGTGCCAGCAGTTACTCGAATAGGGGGATAAAGTTTTCACCCCTCCACTTT.